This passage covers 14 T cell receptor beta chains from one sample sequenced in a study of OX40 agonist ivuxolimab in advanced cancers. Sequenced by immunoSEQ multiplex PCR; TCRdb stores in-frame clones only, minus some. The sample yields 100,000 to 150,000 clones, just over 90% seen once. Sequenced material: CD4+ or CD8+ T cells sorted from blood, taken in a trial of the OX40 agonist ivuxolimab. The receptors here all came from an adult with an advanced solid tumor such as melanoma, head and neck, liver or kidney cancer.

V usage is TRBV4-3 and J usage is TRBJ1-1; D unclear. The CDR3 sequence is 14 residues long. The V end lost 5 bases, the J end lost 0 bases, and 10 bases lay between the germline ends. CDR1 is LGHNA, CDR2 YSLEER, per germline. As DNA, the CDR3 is TGCGCCAGCAGCTTGGGTCGGTTGAACACTGAAGCTTTCTTT. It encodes CASSLGRLNTEAFF.

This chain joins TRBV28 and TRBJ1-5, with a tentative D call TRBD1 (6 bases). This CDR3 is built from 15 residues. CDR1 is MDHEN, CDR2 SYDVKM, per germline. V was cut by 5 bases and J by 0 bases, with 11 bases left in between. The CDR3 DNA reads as TGTGCCAGCAGTCCCGGGGGGCATAGCAATCAGCCCCAGCATTTT. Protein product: CASSPGGHSNQPQHF.

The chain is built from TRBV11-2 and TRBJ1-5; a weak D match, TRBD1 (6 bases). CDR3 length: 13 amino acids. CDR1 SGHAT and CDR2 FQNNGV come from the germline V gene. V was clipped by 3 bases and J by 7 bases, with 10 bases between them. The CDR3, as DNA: TGTGCCAGCAGCTTGGACAGATTCCAGCCCCAGCATTTT. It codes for CASSLDRFQPQHF.

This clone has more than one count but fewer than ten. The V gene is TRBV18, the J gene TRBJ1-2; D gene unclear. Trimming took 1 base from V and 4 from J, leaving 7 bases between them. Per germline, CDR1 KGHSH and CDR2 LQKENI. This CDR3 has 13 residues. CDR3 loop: CASSPRTGYGYTF. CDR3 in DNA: TGTGCCAGCTCACCACGGACCGGCTATGGCTACACCTTC.

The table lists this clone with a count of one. CDR3 in DNA: TGTGCCAGTAGTATAGCGGAGGTTCAGCCCCAGCATTTT. Its translation is CASSIAEVQPQHF. This sequence joins TRBV19 and TRBJ1-5; no clear D. Trimming took off 1 base at V and 6 bases at J, with 7 bases between the two ends. Germline CDR1 reads LNHDA; CDR2 reads SQIVND (reference sequence). This CDR3 is built from 13 residues.

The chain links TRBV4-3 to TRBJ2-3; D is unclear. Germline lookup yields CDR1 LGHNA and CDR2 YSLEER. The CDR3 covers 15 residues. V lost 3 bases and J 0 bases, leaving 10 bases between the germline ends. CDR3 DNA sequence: TGCGCCAGCAGCCACAGTCAGACTAGCACAGATACGCAGTATTTT. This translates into CASSHSQTSTDTQYF.

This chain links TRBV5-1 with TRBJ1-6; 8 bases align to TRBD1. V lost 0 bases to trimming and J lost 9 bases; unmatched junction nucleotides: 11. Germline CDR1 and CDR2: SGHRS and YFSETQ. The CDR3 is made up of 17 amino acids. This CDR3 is CASSLAPVQGVSSPLHF. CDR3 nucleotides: TGCGCCAGCAGCTTGGCCCCTGTACAGGGGGTTAGTTCACCCCTCCACTTT.

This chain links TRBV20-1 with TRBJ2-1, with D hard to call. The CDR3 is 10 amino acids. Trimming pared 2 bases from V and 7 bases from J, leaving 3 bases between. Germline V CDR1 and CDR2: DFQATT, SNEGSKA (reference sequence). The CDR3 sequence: CSARLNEQFF. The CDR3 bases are TGCAGTGCTAGATTGAATGAGCAGTTCTTC.

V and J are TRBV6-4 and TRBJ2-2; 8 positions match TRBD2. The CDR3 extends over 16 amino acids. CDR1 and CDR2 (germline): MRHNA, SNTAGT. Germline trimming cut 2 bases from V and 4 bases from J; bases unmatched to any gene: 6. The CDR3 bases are TGTGCCAGCAGTGACGCCGGGAGGGCCGGCACCGGGGAGCTGTTTTTT. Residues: CASSDAGRAGTGELFF.

CDR3: CASRKTGSNEKLFF. CDR3 nucleotides: TGTGCCAGCAGAAAAACAGGGTCTAATGAAAAACTGTTTTTT. This chain links TRBV7-9 with TRBJ1-4, with D possibly being TRBD1 (6 bases). Germline values: CDR1 SEHNR, CDR2 FQNEAQ (reference sequence). The CDR3 is 14 residues long. Between the trimmed V and J ends, which lost 6 bases and 3 bases, there was a span of 11 bases.

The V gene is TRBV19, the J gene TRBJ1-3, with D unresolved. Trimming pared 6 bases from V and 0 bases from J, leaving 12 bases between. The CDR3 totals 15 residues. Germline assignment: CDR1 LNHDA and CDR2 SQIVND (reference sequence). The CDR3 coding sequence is TGTGCCAGTAGCGGCGGGCACAGCTCTGGAAACACCATATATTTT. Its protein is CASSGGHSSGNTIYF. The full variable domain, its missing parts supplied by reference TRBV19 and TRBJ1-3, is DGGITQSPKYLFRKEGQNVTLSCEQNLNHDAMYWYRQDPGQGLRLIYYSQIVNDFQKGDIAEGYSVSREKKESFPLTVTSAQKNPTAFYLCASSGGHSSGNTIYFGEGSWLTVV.

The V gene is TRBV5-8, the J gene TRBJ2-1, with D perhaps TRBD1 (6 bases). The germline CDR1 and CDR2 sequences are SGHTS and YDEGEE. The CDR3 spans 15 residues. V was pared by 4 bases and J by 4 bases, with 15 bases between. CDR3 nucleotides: TGTGCCAGCAGCCGAGGACAGTCGCTATACAATGAGCAGTTCTTC. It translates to CASSRGQSLYNEQFF.

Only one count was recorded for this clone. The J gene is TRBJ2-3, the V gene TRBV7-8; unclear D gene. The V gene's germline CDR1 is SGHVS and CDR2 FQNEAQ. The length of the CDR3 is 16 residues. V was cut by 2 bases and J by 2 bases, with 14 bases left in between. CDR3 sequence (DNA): TGTGCCAGCAGCTTATTTAGGTACGGCTTCACAGATACGCAGTATTTT. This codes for CASSLFRYGFTDTQYF.

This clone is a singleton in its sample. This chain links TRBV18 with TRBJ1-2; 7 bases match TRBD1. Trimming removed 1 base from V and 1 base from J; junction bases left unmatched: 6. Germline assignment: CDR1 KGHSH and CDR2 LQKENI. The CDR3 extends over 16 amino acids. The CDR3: CASSPQETGNNYGYTF. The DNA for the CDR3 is TGTGCCAGCTCACCACAGGAGACAGGGAATAACTATGGCTACACCTTC.